Presented here are 4 T cell receptor beta chains from one specimen sequenced in a study of T cells in Graves' hyperthyroidism and ophthalmopathy. TCR beta CDR3 regions were amplified from RNA. HTBI primers were employed in a first-round RT-PCR of the TCR CDR3. TCRdb reprocessed the multiplex PCR reads via MiXCR and lists one record per CDR3 protein. In the table there are about 640,000 distinct CDR3 sequences, roughly 15% of which are singletons. The sequenced material came from blood. The receptors here all came from a woman in her forties or fifties with Graves' ophthalmopathy.

The chain has TRBV25-1 and TRBJ2-4, with D possibly being TRBD1 (6 bases). The CDR3 extends over 18 amino acids. Germline CDR1 is MGHDK and CDR2 is SYGVNS. V was shortened by 2 bases and J by 2 bases, with 19 bases between the two germline ends. DNA for the CDR3: TGTGCCAGCAGTGAAATAGGTCGCAGGGGTTCGCCCAAAAACATTCAGTACTTC. Its translation: CASSEIGRRGSPKNIQYF.

The chain recombines TRBV19 with TRBJ2-2, with a tentative D call TRBD2 (5 bases). Trimming took 10 bases from V and 3 from J, leaving 12 bases between them. Germline-derived CDR1 and CDR2 are LNHDA and SQIVND (reference sequence). CDR3 length: 13 amino acids. This CDR3 reads CATGTIDTGELFF. The CDR3 nucleotides read TGTGCCACGGGAACCATCGACACCGGGGAGCTGTTTTTT. The full variable domain, completed using reference TRBV19 and TRBJ2-2, is DGGITQSPKYLFRKEGQNVTLSCEQNLNHDAMYWYRQDPGQGLRLIYYSQIVNDFQKGDIAEGYSVSREKKESFPLTVTSAQKNPTAFYLCATGTIDTGELFFGEGSRLTVL.

This clonotype was seen ten or more times. The chain joins TRBV20-1 to TRBJ2-3; 8 nucleotides align to TRBD1. The CDR3 sequence is 13 residues long. J gave up 2 bases and V 6 bases, and 4 bases lay outside the gene matches. Per the germline V gene, CDR1 is DFQATT and CDR2 is SNEGSKA (reference sequence). Here the CDR3 DNA reads TGCAGTGCCATACAGGGGGTCACAGATACGCAGTATTTT. Residues: CSAIQGVTDTQYF.

This clonotype was counted ten times or more. V gene TRBV28 combines with J gene TRBJ2-7, with unresolved D. This CDR3 comprises 12 residues. Trimming took off 5 bases at V and 7 bases at J, with 12 bases between the two ends. Germline V gene data show CDR1 as MDHEN and CDR2 as SYDVKM. The CDR3 bases are TGTGCCAGCAGTCTACCTAGGTTAGAGCAGTACTTC. It yields the protein CASSLPRLEQYF. The whole variable domain, remainder taken from reference TRBV28 and TRBJ2-7, is DVKVTQSSRYLVKRTGEKVFLECVQDMDHENMFWYRQDPGLGLRLIYFSYDVKMKEKGDIPEGYSVSREKKERFSLILESASTNQTSMYLCASSLPRLEQYFGPGTRLTVT.